This note documents a single T cell receptor (beta chain) sequence. Its antigen remains unknown. Original data processing: From ImmunoSEQ came sequences covering only the junction and carrying no quality scores, so filtering differed. Measured with immunoSEQ multiplex PCR; TCRdb has only the in-frame clones, and not every one. Clone size and the V and J calls come from that table; the DNA yielded D and trimming. Of about 2.4 million clones in the sample, over 85% were seen once. The data were taken from a study of shared clonotypes between healthy human individuals. Findings of the study overall: Generation probabilities were higher for clonotypes shared across all four sorted-subset donors than for unshared ones. Even with large depth, rarefaction showed that sorted-subset sequencing was incomplete.

V lost 5 bases to trimming and J lost 5 bases; unmatched junction nucleotides: 10. The germline CDR1 and CDR2 sequences are LNHDA and SQIVND (reference sequence). CDR3 length equals 16 residues. Material for sequencing was naive CD4+ T cells from PBMCs. Subset: CD45RA+ positively selected. The gene calls are TRBV19 and TRBJ2-2; TRBD2 aligns across 8 bases. The sequence came from a man between 18 and 35 years old in good health. Some clones in this sample may be carry-over from other donors' samples. This CDR3 is CASSDPPAGVTGELFF. CDR3 DNA sequence: TGTGCCAGTAGTGACCCCCCAGCGGGAGTTACCGGGGAGCTGTTTTTT. The full variable domain, with the rest looked up from reference TRBV19 and TRBJ2-2, is DGGITQSPKYLFRKEGQNVTLSCEQNLNHDAMYWYRQDPGQGLRLIYYSQIVNDFQKGDIAEGYSVSREKKESFPLTVTSAQKNPTAFYLCASSDPPAGVTGELFFGEGSRLTVL.